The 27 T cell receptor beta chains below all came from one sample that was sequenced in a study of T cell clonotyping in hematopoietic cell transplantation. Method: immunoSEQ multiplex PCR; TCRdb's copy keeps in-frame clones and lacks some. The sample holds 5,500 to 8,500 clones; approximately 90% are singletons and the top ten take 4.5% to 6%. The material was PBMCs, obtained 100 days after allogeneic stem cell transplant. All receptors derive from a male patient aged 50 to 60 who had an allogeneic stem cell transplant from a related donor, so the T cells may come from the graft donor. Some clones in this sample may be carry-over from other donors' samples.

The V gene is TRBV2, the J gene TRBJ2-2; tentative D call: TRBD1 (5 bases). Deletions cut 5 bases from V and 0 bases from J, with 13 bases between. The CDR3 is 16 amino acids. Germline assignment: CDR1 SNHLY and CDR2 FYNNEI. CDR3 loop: CASSQQGGANTGELFF. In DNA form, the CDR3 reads TGTGCCAGCAGTCAGCAGGGCGGCGCGAACACCGGGGAGCTGTTTTTT. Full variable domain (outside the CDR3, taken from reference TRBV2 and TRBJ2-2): EPEVTQTPSHQVTQMGQEVILRCVPISNHLYFYWYRQILGQKVEFLVSFYNNEISEKSEIFDDQFSVERPDGSNFTLKIRSTKLEDSAMYFCASSQQGGANTGELFFGEGSRLTVL.

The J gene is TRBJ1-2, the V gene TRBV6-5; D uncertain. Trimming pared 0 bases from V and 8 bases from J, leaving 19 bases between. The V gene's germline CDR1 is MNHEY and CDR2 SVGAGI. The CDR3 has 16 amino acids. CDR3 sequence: CASSYSNPRVGYGYTF. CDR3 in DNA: TGTGCCAGCAGTTACTCGAATCCCCGAGTGGGGTACGGCTACACCTTC.

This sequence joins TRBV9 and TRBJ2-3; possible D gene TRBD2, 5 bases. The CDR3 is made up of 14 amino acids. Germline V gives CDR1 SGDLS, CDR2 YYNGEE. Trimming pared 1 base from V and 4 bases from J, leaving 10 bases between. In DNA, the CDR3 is TGTGCCAGCAGCGTATCCGGGAAGGCAGATACGCAGTATTTT. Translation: CASSVSGKADTQYF.

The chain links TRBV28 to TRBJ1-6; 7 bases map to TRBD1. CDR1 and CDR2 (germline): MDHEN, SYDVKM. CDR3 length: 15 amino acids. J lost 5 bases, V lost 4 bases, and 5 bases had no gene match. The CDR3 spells CASSSWGQHNSPLHF. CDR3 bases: TGTGCCAGCAGTTCGTGGGGACAGCATAATTCACCCCTCCACTTT.

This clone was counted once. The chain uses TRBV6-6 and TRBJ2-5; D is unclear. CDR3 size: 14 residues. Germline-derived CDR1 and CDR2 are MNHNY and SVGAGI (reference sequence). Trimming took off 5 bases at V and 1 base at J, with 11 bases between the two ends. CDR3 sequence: CASSKLTIQETQYF. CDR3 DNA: TGTGCCAGCAGTAAGCTAACAATCCAAGAGACCCAGTACTTC.

The CDR3 coding sequence is TGTGCCAGCAGCACACCGACAGGGGAGGAGGAAAAACTGTTTTTT. Translation: CASSTPTGEEEKLFF. The V call is TRBV7-2, the J call TRBJ1-4, with 8 bases that match TRBD1. This CDR3 is built from 15 residues. CDR1 and CDR2 (germline): SGHTA, FQGNSA. With 5 bases clipped from V and 8 bases from J, the junction kept 10 bases outside the gene matches.

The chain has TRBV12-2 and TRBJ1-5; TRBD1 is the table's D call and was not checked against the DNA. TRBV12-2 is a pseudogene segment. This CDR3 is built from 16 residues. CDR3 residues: CASRLVRQGVDQPQHF. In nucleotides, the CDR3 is TGTGCAAGTCGCTTAGTTCGACAGGGGGTCGATCAGCCCCAGCATTTT.

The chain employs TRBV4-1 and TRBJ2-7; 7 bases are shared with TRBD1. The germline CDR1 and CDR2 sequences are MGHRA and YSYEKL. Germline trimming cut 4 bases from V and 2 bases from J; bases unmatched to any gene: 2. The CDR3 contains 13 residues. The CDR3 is CASSPTGAYEQYF. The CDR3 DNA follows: TGCGCCAGCAGCCCCACAGGGGCCTACGAGCAGTACTTC.

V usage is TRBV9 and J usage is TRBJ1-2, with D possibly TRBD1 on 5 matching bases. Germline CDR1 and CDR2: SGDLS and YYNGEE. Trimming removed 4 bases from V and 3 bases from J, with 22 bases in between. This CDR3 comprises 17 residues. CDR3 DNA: TGTGCCAGCAGCTATGGACTACCTGGGGGGGTAGACTATGGCTACACCTTC. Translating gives CASSYGLPGGVDYGYTF.

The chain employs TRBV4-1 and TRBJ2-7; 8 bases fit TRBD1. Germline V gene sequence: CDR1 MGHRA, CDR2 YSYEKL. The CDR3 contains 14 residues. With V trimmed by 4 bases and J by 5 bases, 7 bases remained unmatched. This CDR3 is CASSRNRGYDEQYF. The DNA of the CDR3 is TGCGCCAGCAGCCGGAACAGGGGGTACGACGAGCAGTACTTC.

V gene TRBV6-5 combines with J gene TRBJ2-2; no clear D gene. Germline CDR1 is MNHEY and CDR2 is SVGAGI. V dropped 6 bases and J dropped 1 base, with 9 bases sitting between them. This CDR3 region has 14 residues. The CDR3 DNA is TGTGCCAGCAGCCACTACTGGAACACCGGGGAGCTGTTTTTT. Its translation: CASSHYWNTGELFF.

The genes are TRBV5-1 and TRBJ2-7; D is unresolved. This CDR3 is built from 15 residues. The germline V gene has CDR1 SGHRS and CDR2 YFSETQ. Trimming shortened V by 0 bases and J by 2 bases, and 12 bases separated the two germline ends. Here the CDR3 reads CASSLASTATYEQYF. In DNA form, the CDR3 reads TGCGCCAGCAGCTTGGCCTCCACCGCGACCTACGAGCAGTACTTC.

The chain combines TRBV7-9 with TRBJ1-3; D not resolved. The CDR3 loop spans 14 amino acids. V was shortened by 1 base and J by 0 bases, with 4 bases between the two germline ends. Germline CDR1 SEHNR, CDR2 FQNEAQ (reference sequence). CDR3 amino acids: CASSLGVSGNTIYF. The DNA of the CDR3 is TGTGCCAGCAGCTTAGGGGTCTCTGGAAACACCATATATTTT.

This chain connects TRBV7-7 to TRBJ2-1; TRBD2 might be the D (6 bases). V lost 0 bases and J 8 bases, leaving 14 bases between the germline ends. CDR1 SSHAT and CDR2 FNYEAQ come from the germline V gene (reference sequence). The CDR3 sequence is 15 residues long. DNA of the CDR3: TGTGCCAGCAGCTTAGCGACGGGAGTAGTGGATGAGCAGTTCTTC. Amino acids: CASSLATGVVDEQFF.

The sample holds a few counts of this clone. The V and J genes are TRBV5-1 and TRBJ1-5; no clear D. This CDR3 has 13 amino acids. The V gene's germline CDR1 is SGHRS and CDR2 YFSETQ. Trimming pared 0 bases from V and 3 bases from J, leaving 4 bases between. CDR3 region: CASSLGINQPQHF. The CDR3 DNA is TGCGCCAGCAGCTTGGGGATCAATCAGCCCCAGCATTTT.

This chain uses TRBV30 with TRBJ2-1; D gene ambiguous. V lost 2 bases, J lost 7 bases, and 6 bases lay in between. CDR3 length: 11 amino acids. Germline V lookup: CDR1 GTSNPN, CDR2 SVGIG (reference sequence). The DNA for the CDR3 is TGTGCCTGGAGTCACCAAAATGAGCAGTTCTTC. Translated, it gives CAWSHQNEQFF.

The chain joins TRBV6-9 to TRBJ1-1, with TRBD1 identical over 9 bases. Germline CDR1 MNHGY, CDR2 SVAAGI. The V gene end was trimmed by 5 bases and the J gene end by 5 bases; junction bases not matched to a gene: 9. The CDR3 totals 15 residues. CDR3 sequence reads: CASSPRQGEGTEAFF. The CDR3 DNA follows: TGTGCCAGCAGTCCCCGACAGGGGGAAGGAACTGAAGCTTTCTTT.

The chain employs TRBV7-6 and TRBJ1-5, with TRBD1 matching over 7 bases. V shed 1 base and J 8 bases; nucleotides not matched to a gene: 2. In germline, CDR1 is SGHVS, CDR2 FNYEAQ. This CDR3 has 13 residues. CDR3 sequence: CASSLVGGEPQHF. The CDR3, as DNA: TGTGCCAGCAGCTTAGTAGGGGGCGAGCCCCAGCATTTT.

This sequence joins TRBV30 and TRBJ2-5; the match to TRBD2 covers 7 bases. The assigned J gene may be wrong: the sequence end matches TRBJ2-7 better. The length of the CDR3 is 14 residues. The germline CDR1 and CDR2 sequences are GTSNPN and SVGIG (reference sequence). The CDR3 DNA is TGTGCCTGGGGAACAGGTCAACTAGCGAACGAGCAGTACTTC. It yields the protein CAWGTGQLANEQYF.

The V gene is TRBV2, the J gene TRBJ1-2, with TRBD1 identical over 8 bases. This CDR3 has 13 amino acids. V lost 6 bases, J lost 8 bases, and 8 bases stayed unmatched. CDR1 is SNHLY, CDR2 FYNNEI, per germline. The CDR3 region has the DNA TGTGCCAGCAGGATTGACAGGGGCGACGGCTACACCTTC. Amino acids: CASRIDRGDGYTF.

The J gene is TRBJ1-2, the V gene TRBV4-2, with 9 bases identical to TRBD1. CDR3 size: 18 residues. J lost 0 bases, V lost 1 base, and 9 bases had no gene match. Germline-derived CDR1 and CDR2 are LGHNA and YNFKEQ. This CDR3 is CASSQGFRTGVSNYGYTF. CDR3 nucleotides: TGTGCCAGCAGCCAAGGGTTCAGGACAGGGGTTTCTAACTATGGCTACACCTTC.

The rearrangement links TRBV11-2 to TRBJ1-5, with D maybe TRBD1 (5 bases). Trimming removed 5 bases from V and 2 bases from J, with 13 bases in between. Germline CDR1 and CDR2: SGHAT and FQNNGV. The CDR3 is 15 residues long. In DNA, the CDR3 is TGTGCCAGCAGCCCGCCGGGGGGGGGCAATCAGCCCCAGCATTTT. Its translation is CASSPPGGGNQPQHF.

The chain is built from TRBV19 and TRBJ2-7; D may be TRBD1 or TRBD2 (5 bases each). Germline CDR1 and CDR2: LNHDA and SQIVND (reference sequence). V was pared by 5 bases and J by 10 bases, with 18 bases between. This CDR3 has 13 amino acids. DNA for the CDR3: TGTGCCAGTAGTCTGGTAGGGGACGAGGCCCAGTACTTC. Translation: CASSLVGDEAQYF. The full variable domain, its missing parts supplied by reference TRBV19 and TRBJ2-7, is DGGITQSPKYLFRKEGQNVTLSCEQNLNHDAMYWYRQDPGQGLRLIYYSQIVNDFQKGDIAEGYSVSREKKESFPLTVTSAQKNPTAFYLCASSLVGDEAQYFGPGTRLTVT.

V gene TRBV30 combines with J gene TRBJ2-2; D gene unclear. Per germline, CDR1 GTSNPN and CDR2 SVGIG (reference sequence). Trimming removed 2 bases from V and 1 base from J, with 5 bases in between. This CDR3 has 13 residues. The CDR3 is CAWSRQNTGELFF. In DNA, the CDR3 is TGTGCCTGGAGTCGGCAGAACACCGGGGAGCTGTTTTTT.

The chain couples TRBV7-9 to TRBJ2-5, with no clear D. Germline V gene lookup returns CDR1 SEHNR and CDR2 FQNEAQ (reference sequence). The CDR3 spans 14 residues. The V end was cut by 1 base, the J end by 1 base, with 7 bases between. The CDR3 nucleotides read TGTGCCAGCAGCTTAGACCAGGCCCAAGAGACCCAGTACTTC. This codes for CASSLDQAQETQYF.

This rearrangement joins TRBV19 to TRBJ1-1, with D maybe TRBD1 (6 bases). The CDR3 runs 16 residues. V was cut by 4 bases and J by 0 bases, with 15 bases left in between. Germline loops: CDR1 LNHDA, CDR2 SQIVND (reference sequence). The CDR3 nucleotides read TGTGCCAGTAGTACGGGTACAGGGCAGGTGAACACTGAAGCTTTCTTT. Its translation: CASSTGTGQVNTEAFF.

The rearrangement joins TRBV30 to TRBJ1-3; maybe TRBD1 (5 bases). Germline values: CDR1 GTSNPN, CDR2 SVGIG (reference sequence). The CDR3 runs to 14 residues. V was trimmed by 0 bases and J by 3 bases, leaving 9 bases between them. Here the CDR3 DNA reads TGTGCCTGGAGTGTAGGGGCAGATGGAAACACCATATATTTT. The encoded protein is CAWSVGADGNTIYF. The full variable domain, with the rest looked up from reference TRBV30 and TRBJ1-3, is SQTIHQWPATLVQPVGSPLSLECTVEGTSNPNLYWYRQAAGRGLQLLFYSVGIGQISSEVPQNLSASRPQDRQFILSSKKLLLSDSGFYLCAWSVGADGNTIYFGEGSWLTVV.